Listed here are 20 T cell receptor beta chains from one sample, sequenced in a study of cytomegalovirus exposure and HLA in healthy donors. The PCR contained 60 Vbeta and 13 Jbeta primers. TCRdb's table, derived via immunoSEQ multiplex PCR, lists solely in-frame clones and lacks some. The profile covers about 96,000 clones, with 65% to 85% appearing a single time and roughly an eighth taken by the ten largest. Sequenced material: PBMCs. The receptor set was obtained from a woman aged 70-85 years in good health and CMV-seropositive.

The chain couples TRBV27 to TRBJ1-4; 8 positions agree with TRBD1. CDR1 MNHEY and CDR2 SMNVEV come from the germline V gene (reference sequence). V trimming: 5 bases; J trimming: 7 bases; junction bases outside the gene matches: 6. This CDR3 is built from 14 residues. The CDR3 reads CASSVAGGREKLFF. DNA of the CDR3: TGTGCCAGCAGTGTTGCAGGGGGCCGTGAAAAACTGTTTTTT.

The chain uses TRBV29-1 and TRBJ1-1, with 7 nucleotides matching TRBD1. The V segment lost 2 bases and the J segment 4 bases; nucleotides outside the gene matches: 10. CDR3 length: 15 residues. Per the germline V gene, CDR1 is SQVTM and CDR2 is ANQGSEA. The CDR3 is CSVEQLPGTATEAFF. As DNA, the CDR3 is TGCAGCGTTGAACAACTCCCCGGGACAGCCACTGAAGCTTTCTTT.

V gene TRBV11-1 combines with J gene TRBJ2-3; maybe TRBD2 (5 bases). V lost 1 base, J lost 8 bases, and 19 bases lay in between. Germline assignment: CDR1 SGHAT and CDR2 FQDESV (reference sequence). The CDR3 covers 16 residues. Here the CDR3 DNA reads TGTGCCAGCAGCTTAGTTCCTTTAGGGCTAGCTGCTACGCAGTATTTT. This sequence encodes CASSLVPLGLAATQYF.

The chain recombines TRBV19 with TRBJ1-5, with D tentatively TRBD1 (6 bases). This CDR3 is built from 13 residues. Germline lookup yields CDR1 LNHDA and CDR2 SQIVND (reference sequence). Trimming took 6 bases from V and 7 from J, leaving 13 bases between them. CDR3: CASSLTGLQPQHF. The CDR3 DNA sequence: TGTGCCAGTAGCCTTACAGGGTTACAGCCCCAGCATTTT.

The chain has TRBV6-1 and TRBJ1-6, with D possibly matching TRBD1 (6 bases). The V end was cut by 7 bases, the J end by 7 bases, with 17 bases between. The germline CDR1 and CDR2 sequences are MNHNS and SASEGT. This CDR3 is built from 15 residues. This CDR3 reads CASTLLRQGNSPLHF. The CDR3 region has the DNA TGTGCCAGCACCCTCTTGCGGCAGGGGAATTCACCCCTCCACTTT.

The chain couples TRBV6-4 to TRBJ1-5, with unresolved D. Between the trimmed V and J ends, which lost 4 bases and 0 bases, there was a span of 10 bases. Germline-derived CDR1 and CDR2 are MRHNA and SNTAGT. The CDR3 runs 15 residues. CDR3: CASSGSVDSNQPQHF. CDR3 sequence (DNA): TGTGCCAGCAGTGGCTCGGTAGATAGCAATCAGCCCCAGCATTTT.

This clone has only one observation. The rearrangement uses TRBV7-3 and TRBJ2-5, with 12 bases aligning to TRBD2. The CDR3 covers 13 residues. Germline assignment: CDR1 SGHTA and CDR2 FQGTGA. With 4 bases clipped from V and 9 bases from J, the junction kept 3 bases outside the gene matches. This chain's CDR3 is CASSSGTSGPQYF. The CDR3 region has the DNA TGTGCCAGCAGCTCCGGGACTAGCGGGCCCCAGTACTTC.

The rearrangement uses TRBV5-1 and TRBJ2-3, with D possibly being TRBD1 (6 bases). V lost 4 bases and J lost 0, with 12 bases in between. The CDR3 loop spans 15 amino acids. Germline V gives CDR1 SGHRS, CDR2 YFSETQ. The CDR3 spells CASSLGQTSTDTQYF. DNA of the CDR3: TGCGCCAGCAGCCTCGGACAGACTAGCACAGATACGCAGTATTTT.

This clone was seen a handful of times. V gene TRBV6-5 combines with J gene TRBJ1-6; 8 bases map to TRBD1. The V and J ends lost 5 bases and 7 bases, in that order; junction bases with no gene match: 4. The CDR3 consists of 14 residues. From germline, CDR1 is MNHEY and CDR2 SVGAGI. In DNA, the CDR3 is TGTGCCAGCAGTCAGGGGGCGAGGAATTCACCCCTCCACTTT. Its translation is CASSQGARNSPLHF.

The CDR3 sequence is CASSLGLAGAYNEQFF. The CDR3 coding sequence is TGCGCCAGCAGCTTGGGACTAGCGGGAGCTTACAATGAGCAGTTCTTC. V is TRBV5-1 and J is TRBJ2-1; 12 bases agree with TRBD2. CDR3 length: 16 amino acids. V was pared by 0 bases and J by 4 bases, with 2 bases of the junction left unmatched. CDR1 is SGHRS, CDR2 YFSETQ, per germline.

The chain uses TRBV6-5 and TRBJ1-1, with 7 nucleotides matching TRBD1. J was trimmed by 6 bases and V by 4 bases; bases with no gene match: 8. The CDR3 is 14 amino acids. In germline, CDR1 is MNHEY, CDR2 SVGAGI. The CDR3 sequence: CASSFHNRGAEAFF. In DNA form, the CDR3 reads TGTGCCAGCAGTTTTCACAACAGGGGCGCTGAAGCTTTCTTT.

This clone showed up just once. The J gene is TRBJ1-1, the V gene TRBV7-6; D remains ambiguous. There are 15 residues in the CDR3. Germline V gives CDR1 SGHVS, CDR2 FNYEAQ. V was pared by 5 bases and J by 0 bases, with 13 bases between. CDR3 sequence (DNA): TGTGCCAGCAGCGCATCGGGAAGCTTGAACACTGAAGCTTTCTTT. Protein sequence: CASSASGSLNTEAFF. The entire variable domain, with the rest obtained from reference TRBV7-6 and TRBJ1-1, is as follows: GAGVSQSPRYKVTKRGQDVALRCDPISGHVSLYWYRQALGQGPEFLTYFNYEAQQDKSGLPNDRFSAERPEGSISTLTIQRTEQRDSAMYRCASSASGSLNTEAFFGQGTRLTVV.

In this sample, this clone turned up a few times. The J gene is TRBJ2-7, the V gene TRBV7-2; D is unresolved. The ends were cut back, 5 bases at V and 3 bases at J, with 11 bases in the middle. Per germline, CDR1 SGHTA and CDR2 FQGNSA. This CDR3 is 13 amino acids long. This CDR3 reads CASSPMTFYEQYF. The CDR3 DNA reads as TGTGCCAGCAGCCCCATGACTTTCTACGAGCAGTACTTC. Together with reference TRBV7-2 and TRBJ2-7, the CDR3 gives the full variable domain: GAGVSQSPSNKVTEKGKDVELRCDPISGHTALYWYRQSLGQGLEFLIYFQGNSAPDKSGLPSDRFSAERTGGSVSTLTIQRTQQEDSAVYLCASSPMTFYEQYFGPGTRLTVT.

This sequence joins TRBV30 and TRBJ2-1, with TRBD2 identical over 10 bases. J lost 7 bases, V lost 4 bases, and 13 bases had no gene match. CDR1 GTSNPN and CDR2 SVGIG come from the germline V gene (reference sequence). The CDR3 runs 16 residues. The CDR3 loop is CAWKNFGGLARNEQFF. CDR3 nucleotides: TGTGCCTGGAAAAATTTTGGGGGACTAGCGAGGAATGAGCAGTTCTTC.

The sample holds a few counts of this clone. V is TRBV9 and J is TRBJ1-1; no clear D. V lost 0 bases, J lost 1 base, and 10 bases lay in between. Germline loops: CDR1 SGDLS, CDR2 YYNGEE. There are 15 residues in the CDR3. The CDR3 coding sequence is TGTGCCAGCAGCGTAGGACTGGCAGAGAACACTGAAGCTTTCTTT. Residues: CASSVGLAENTEAFF. Together with reference TRBV9 and TRBJ1-1, the CDR3 gives the full variable domain: DSGVTQTPKHLITATGQRVTLRCSPRSGDLSVYWYQQSLDQGLQFLIQYYNGEERAKGNILERFSAQQFPDLHSELNLSSLELGDSALYFCASSVGLAENTEAFFGQGTRLTVV.

The count of this clone is one. This chain connects TRBV11-3 to TRBJ2-3, with TRBD1 identical over 9 bases. Germline values: CDR1 SGHNT, CDR2 YENEEA. The CDR3 covers 14 residues. Trimming at V came to 5 bases and at J to 1 base, leaving 1 base not matched to a gene. In nucleotides, the CDR3 is TGTGCCAGCAGCGGGGACAGGGGCACAGATACGCAGTATTTT. This translates into CASSGDRGTDTQYF. The full variable domain, in which reference TRBV11-3 and TRBJ2-3 provide the parts outside the CDR3, is EAGVVQSPRYKIIEKKQPVAFWCNPISGHNTLYWYLQNLGQGPELLIRYENEEAVDDSQLPKDRFSAERLKGVDSTLKIQPAELGDSAVYLCASSGDRGTDTQYFGPGTRLTVL.

The rearrangement joins TRBV5-6 to TRBJ1-2; 9 bases are a match to TRBD1. Germline V gene lookup returns CDR1 SGHDT and CDR2 YYEEEE. The CDR3 is 19 residues long. Unmatched junction bases numbered 13, after V lost 0 bases and J lost 1 base. This chain's CDR3 is CASSLGLAQGAVHNYGYTF. CDR3 in DNA: TGTGCCAGCAGCTTGGGATTAGCACAGGGGGCCGTTCATAACTATGGCTACACCTTC.

The chain employs TRBV5-8 and TRBJ2-1, with D perhaps matching TRBD1 (5 bases). This CDR3 spans 15 amino acids. Germline V gene data show CDR1 as SGHTS and CDR2 as YDEGEE. Deletions cut 2 bases from V and 5 bases from J, with 14 bases between. The CDR3 DNA sequence: TGTGCCAGCAGCTTTCCCACCAAGGGGAACAATGAGCAGTTCTTC. Translating gives CASSFPTKGNNEQFF.

The chain joins TRBV28 to TRBJ2-5; 13 nucleotides agree with TRBD2. CDR3 length equals 19 residues. The V segment lost 3 bases and the J segment 1 base; nucleotides outside the gene matches: 11. CDR1 MDHEN and CDR2 SYDVKM come from the germline V gene. As DNA, the CDR3 is TGTGCCAGCAGTTTTCAGGAGACTAGCGGGGGGCCCGCCCAAGAGACCCAGTACTTC. Its translation is CASSFQETSGGPAQETQYF.

The chain recombines TRBV30 with TRBJ2-5; 7 nucleotides match TRBD2. The germline CDR1 and CDR2 sequences are GTSNPN and SVGIG (reference sequence). This CDR3 is 12 amino acids long. The J segment lost 7 bases and the V segment lost 4 bases, leaving 6 bases of the junction unmatched. The CDR3 nucleotides read TGTGCCTGGAATGTAGCGGGCGGGACCCAGTACTTC. Amino acids: CAWNVAGGTQYF.